Each of the 22 T cell receptor beta chains below was sequenced from the same sample in a study of glioma-infiltrating T cells after dendritic cell vaccination. TCRdb's table, derived via immunoSEQ multiplex PCR, lists solely in-frame clones and lacks some. There are tens of thousands of clones in the sample; roughly 85% occur only once, and roughly an eighth lies in the top ten. This specimen consisted of blood, obtained before dendritic cell vaccination. All receptors derive from a human donor with glioblastoma.

The chain uses TRBV5-1 and TRBJ2-1; 8 bases are shared with TRBD2. This CDR3 comprises 16 residues. Germline CDR1 is SGHRS and CDR2 is YFSETQ. The V gene end was trimmed by 5 bases and the J gene end by 1 base; junction bases not matched to a gene: 8. The CDR3 DNA is TGCGCCAGCAGATATGTTGGCGGGGGGTCCTACAATGAGCAGTTCTTC. It translates to CASRYVGGGSYNEQFF.

This chain joins TRBV6-1 and TRBJ1-2, with TRBD1 matching over 7 bases. Germline V CDR1 and CDR2: MNHNS, SASEGT. The CDR3 totals 13 residues. Losses at the gene ends were 5 bases for V and 4 bases for J; bases not matched to a gene: 4. The CDR3 spells CASSPGQLYGYTF. The CDR3 region has the DNA TGTGCCAGCAGTCCGGGACAGCTCTATGGCTACACCTTC.

The gene calls are TRBV4-1 and TRBJ2-7; weak D call: TRBD1 (6 bases). CDR1 and CDR2 (germline): MGHRA, YSYEKL. V lost 4 bases to trimming and J lost 6 bases, with 19 bases between them. The CDR3 covers 15 residues. DNA of the CDR3: TGCGCCAGCAGCCGTGCCGGGACACTAGGGACCGAGCAGTACTTC. Translated, it gives CASSRAGTLGTEQYF.

The chain is built from TRBV6-4 and TRBJ1-1; TRBD1 agrees at 7 bases. Losses at the gene ends were 0 bases for V and 3 bases for J; bases not matched to a gene: 7. The CDR3 covers 16 residues. Looked up from germline, CDR1 is MRHNA and CDR2 is SNTAGT. CDR3 protein: CASSDSSKGADTEAFF. The CDR3 DNA sequence: TGTGCCAGCAGTGACTCTTCTAAGGGGGCGGACACTGAAGCTTTCTTT.

The rearrangement uses TRBV18 and TRBJ1-1, with unresolved D. Germline V gene sequence: CDR1 KGHSH, CDR2 LQKENI. Trimming took off 3 bases at V and 1 base at J, with 12 bases between the two ends. The CDR3 is 15 amino acids. In DNA, the CDR3 is TGTGCCAGCTCACCGAGGGAACCTGGGAACACTGAAGCTTTCTTT. Encoded protein: CASSPREPGNTEAFF. The full variable domain, in which reference TRBV18 and TRBJ1-1 provide the parts outside the CDR3, is NAGVMQNPRHLVRRRGQEARLRCSPMKGHSHVYWYRQLPEEGLKFMVYLQKENIIDESGMPKERFSAEFPKEGPSILRIQQVVRGDSAAYFCASSPREPGNTEAFFGQGTRLTVV.

J is TRBJ2-1 and V is TRBV29-1; 8 positions match TRBD2. V lost 6 bases to trimming and J lost 0 bases; unmatched junction nucleotides: 13. The CDR3 sequence is 17 residues long. Per the germline V gene, CDR1 is SQVTM and CDR2 is ANQGSEA. CDR3 sequence (DNA): TGCAGCGTGGGAGGAGGTATAGCGGGAAACTCCTACAATGAGCAGTTCTTC. As protein: CSVGGGIAGNSYNEQFF.

The gene calls are TRBV7-8 and TRBJ1-1; D gene uncertain. CDR1 and CDR2 (germline): SGHVS, FQNEAQ. CDR3 size: 17 residues. V lost 5 bases, J lost 3 bases, and 22 bases lay in between. The CDR3 here is CASSPRGIGEGYTEAFF. CDR3 in DNA: TGTGCCAGCAGCCCAAGAGGGATTGGGGAGGGATACACTGAAGCTTTCTTT.

This chain joins TRBV6-5 and TRBJ2-3; D gene uncertain. Germline V gene sequence: CDR1 MNHEY, CDR2 SVGAGI. CDR3 length equals 11 residues. The chain's CDR3 is CASSYLDTQYF. CDR3 nucleotides: TGTGCGAGCTCCTATTTGGATACGCAGTATTTT.

A few counts support this clone. The chain has TRBV7-2 and TRBJ1-1, with 8 bases lining up with TRBD1. The CDR3 totals 16 residues. In germline, CDR1 is SGHTA, CDR2 FQGNSA. With 0 bases clipped from V and 8 bases from J, the junction kept 11 bases outside the gene matches. CDR3 in amino acids: CASSLALGQAGGEAFF. The CDR3 bases are TGTGCCAGCAGCTTAGCGCTGGGACAGGCAGGTGGAGAAGCTTTCTTT.

The genes are TRBV5-8 and TRBJ1-2; 10 bases map to TRBD1. From germline, CDR1 is SGHTS and CDR2 YDEGEE. CDR3 size: 14 residues. Unmatched junction bases numbered 5, after V lost 0 bases and J lost 9 bases. DNA for the CDR3: TGTGCCAGCAGCTTGGCCGGGACAGGGGCCAGCTACACCTTC. Amino acid sequence: CASSLAGTGASYTF.

The V and J genes are TRBV5-1 and TRBJ1-4; no definite D call. The CDR3 runs to 15 residues. V lost 4 bases and J lost 0, with 10 bases in between. CDR1 is SGHRS, CDR2 YFSETQ, per germline. This CDR3 reads CASSTGRATNEKLFF. The CDR3 DNA sequence: TGCGCCAGCAGCACGGGTCGGGCAACTAATGAAAAACTGTTTTTT.

The rearrangement uses TRBV7-9 and TRBJ2-1; 10 bases align to TRBD2. The CDR3 is 14 amino acids. The ends lost 5 bases at V and 5 bases at J; junction bases unmatched: 3. CDR1 and CDR2 (germline): SEHNR, FQNEAQ (reference sequence). The CDR3 nucleotides are TGTGCCAGCAGCCTCGGACTAGCGGACAATGAGCAGTTCTTC. Its protein is CASSLGLADNEQFF.

The chain has TRBV19 and TRBJ1-5; D remains unclear. Trimming pared 1 base from V and 2 bases from J, leaving 9 bases between. The CDR3 consists of 15 residues. Germline assignment: CDR1 LNHDA and CDR2 SQIVND (reference sequence). The CDR3 DNA reads as TGTGCCAGTAGTATAGCCAGGTTCGGCAATCAGCCCCAGCATTTT. This encodes CASSIARFGNQPQHF.

The chain carries TRBV9 and TRBJ2-1; D is perhaps TRBD2 (5 bases). The length of the CDR3 is 11 residues. V shed 7 bases and J shed 8 bases, with 10 bases lying between them. CDR1 is SGDLS, CDR2 YYNGEE, per germline. The CDR3 bases are TGTGCCAGCGCAGGAGCGGATGAGCAGTTCTTC. It is translated as CASAGADEQFF. The full variable domain, completed using reference TRBV9 and TRBJ2-1, is DSGVTQTPKHLITATGQRVTLRCSPRSGDLSVYWYQQSLDQGLQFLIQYYNGEERAKGNILERFSAQQFPDLHSELNLSSLELGDSALYFCASAGADEQFFGPGTRLTVL.

Here the CDR3 DNA reads TGTGCCAGCAGCCAAGTACTAGCGGGAGGCACAGATACGCAGTATTTT. Translation: CASSQVLAGGTDTQYF. The chain combines TRBV4-2 with TRBJ2-3, with 11 bases aligning to TRBD2. The length of the CDR3 is 16 residues. Germline assignment: CDR1 LGHNA and CDR2 YNFKEQ. The J segment lost 1 base and the V segment lost 1 base, leaving 1 base of the junction unmatched.

The J gene is TRBJ2-7, the V gene TRBV4-1; the D gene is possibly TRBD1 (6 bases). The CDR3 has 15 amino acids. V was cut by 4 bases and J by 7 bases, with 20 bases left in between. Germline CDR1 MGHRA, CDR2 YSYEKL. CDR3 DNA: TGCGCCAGCAGCCTGGAACAGGGCCGAGAAGTGGAGCAGTACTTC. This encodes CASSLEQGREVEQYF.

This clone was counted only a few times. The chain has TRBV14 and TRBJ2-3, with 10 bases identical to TRBD2. Trimming at V came to 3 bases and at J to 3 bases, leaving 9 bases not matched to a gene. The CDR3 is made up of 17 amino acids. The germline gives CDR1 SGHDN, CDR2 FVKESK. The DNA for the CDR3 is TGTGCCAGCAGCCACAGACTGGCTAGCGGGAGAACAGATACGCAGTATTTT. The encoded protein is CASSHRLASGRTDTQYF.

The chain recombines TRBV6-1 with TRBJ1-2; D perhaps matches TRBD1 (6 bases). V shed 3 bases and J shed 4 bases, with 12 bases lying between them. There are 14 residues in the CDR3. Germline CDR1 and CDR2: MNHNS and SASEGT. The CDR3 protein is CASSDRQALYGYTF. In nucleotides, the CDR3 is TGTGCCAGCAGTGACCGACAGGCCCTCTATGGCTACACCTTC.

This chain connects TRBV11-2 to TRBJ2-7; 7 bases agree with TRBD1. V trimming: 6 bases; J trimming: 6 bases; junction bases outside the gene matches: 11. There are 14 residues in the CDR3. Looked up from germline, CDR1 is SGHAT and CDR2 is FQNNGV. In DNA, the CDR3 is TGTGCCAGCAGTCGAGAACAGGGGTTGGGCGAGCAGTACTTC. Its translation is CASSREQGLGEQYF.

The V and J genes are TRBV10-2 and TRBJ2-7; TRBD1 aligns across 8 bases. This CDR3 has 13 residues. In germline, CDR1 is WSHSY, CDR2 SAAADI. The trim removed 7 bases at V and 1 base at J, leaving 3 bases unmatched. DNA of the CDR3: TGCGCCAGCACTGACAGGGGATCCTACGAGCAGTACTTC. Translation gives CASTDRGSYEQYF.

This clone was counted once. The J gene is TRBJ2-7, the V gene TRBV7-6; 8 positions agree with TRBD1. Germline CDR1 SGHVS, CDR2 FNYEAQ. This CDR3 is built from 14 residues. The ends lost 4 bases at V and 2 bases at J; junction bases unmatched: 4. DNA for the CDR3: TGTGCCAGCAGCTCCGACAGGGGCCCCTACGAGCAGTACTTC. Amino acid sequence: CASSSDRGPYEQYF.

This chain links TRBV30 with TRBJ1-1; the D is unclear. The ends were cut back, 2 bases at V and 5 bases at J, with 24 bases in the middle. The CDR3 has 17 amino acids. Per germline, CDR1 GTSNPN and CDR2 SVGIG (reference sequence). For the CDR3, the DNA is TGTGCCTGGAGTATATCCCGGCCCTTTATTCAACAGACTGAAGCTTTCTTT. This encodes CAWSISRPFIQQTEAFF.